The sample holds a few counts of the clone carrying this T cell receptor (beta chain). Treatment: treatment-naive control, cytoreductive nephrectomy. These data come from a study of radiation and T cells in renal cell carcinoma. The protocol was immunoSEQ multiplex PCR, while the TCRdb copy is restricted to in-frame clones and leaves out a portion. This sample carries around 26,000 clones, 58% of them seen once, and the ten largest clones take around a fifth. The germline gives CDR1 SGHRS, CDR2 YFSETQ. After removal of 5 bases from V and 5 bases from J, the junction contained 13 bases not matched to a gene. The CDR3 covers 15 residues.

This chain joins TRBV5-1 and TRBJ2-7, with 7 positions matching TRBD2. The input for sequencing was tumor tissue, taken from a patient whose treatment was nephrectomy without radiotherapy. This sequence originates from a man aged 35 to 55 with renal cell carcinoma. The CDR3 region is CASRRAPGREHEQYF. Here the CDR3 DNA reads TGCGCCAGCAGAAGAGCCCCAGGGAGGGAGCACGAGCAGTACTTC.